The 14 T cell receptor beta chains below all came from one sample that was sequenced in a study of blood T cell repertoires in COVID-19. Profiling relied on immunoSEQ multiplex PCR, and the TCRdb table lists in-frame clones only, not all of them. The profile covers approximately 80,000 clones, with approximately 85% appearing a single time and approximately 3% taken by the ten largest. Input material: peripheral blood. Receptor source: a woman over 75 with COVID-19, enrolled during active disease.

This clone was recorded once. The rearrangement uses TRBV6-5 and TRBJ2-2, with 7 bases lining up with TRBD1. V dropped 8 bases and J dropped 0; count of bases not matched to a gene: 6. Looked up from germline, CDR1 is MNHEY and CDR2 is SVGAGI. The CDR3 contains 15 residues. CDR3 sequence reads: CASQWDRTNTGELFF. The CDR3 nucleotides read TGTGCCAGCCAGTGGGACAGAACGAACACCGGGGAGCTGTTTTTT.

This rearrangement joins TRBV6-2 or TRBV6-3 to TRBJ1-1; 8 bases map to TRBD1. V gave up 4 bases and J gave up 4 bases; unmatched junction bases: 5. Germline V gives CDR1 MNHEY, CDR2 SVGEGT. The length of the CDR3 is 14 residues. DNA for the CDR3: TGTGCCAGCAGTTCACAGGGGGTGTCCACTGAAGCTTTCTTT. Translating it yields CASSSQGVSTEAFF.

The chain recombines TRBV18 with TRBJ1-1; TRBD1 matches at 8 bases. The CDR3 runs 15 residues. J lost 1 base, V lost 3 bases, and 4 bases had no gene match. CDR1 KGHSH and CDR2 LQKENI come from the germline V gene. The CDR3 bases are TGTGCCAGCTCACCCAGACAGGGGTCGAACACTGAAGCTTTCTTT. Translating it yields CASSPRQGSNTEAFF.

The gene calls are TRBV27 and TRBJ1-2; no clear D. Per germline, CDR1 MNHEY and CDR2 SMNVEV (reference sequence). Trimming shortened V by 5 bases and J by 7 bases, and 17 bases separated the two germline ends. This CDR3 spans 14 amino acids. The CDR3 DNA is TGTGCCAGCAGTCCCCTCCTCGTCGCAGGTGGCTACACCTTC. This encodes CASSPLLVAGGYTF.

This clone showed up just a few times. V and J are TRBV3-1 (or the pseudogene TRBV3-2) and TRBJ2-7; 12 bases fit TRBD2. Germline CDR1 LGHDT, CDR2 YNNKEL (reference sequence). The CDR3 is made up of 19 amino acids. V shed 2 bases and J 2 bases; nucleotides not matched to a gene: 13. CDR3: CASSQRQGPTSGRTYEQYF. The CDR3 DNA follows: TGTGCCAGCAGCCAAAGACAGGGCCCCACTAGCGGGAGGACCTACGAGCAGTACTTC.

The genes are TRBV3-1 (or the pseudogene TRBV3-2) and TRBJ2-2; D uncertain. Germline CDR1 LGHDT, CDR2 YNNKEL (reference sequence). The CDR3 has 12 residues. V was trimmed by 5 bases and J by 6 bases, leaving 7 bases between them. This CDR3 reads CASSSEPGELFF. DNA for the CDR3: TGTGCCAGCAGCTCTGAGCCCGGGGAGCTGTTTTTT.

The CDR3 DNA is TGTGCCAGCAGTTTATCCTCCCTAGCGGGGGCGAACACCGGGGAGCTGTTTTTT. Translation gives CASSLSSLAGANTGELFF. V usage is TRBV27 and J usage is TRBJ2-2; 10 bases are a match to TRBD2. The germline gives CDR1 MNHEY, CDR2 SMNVEV (reference sequence). The V segment lost 0 bases and the J segment 0 bases; nucleotides outside the gene matches: 4. The CDR3 consists of 18 residues.

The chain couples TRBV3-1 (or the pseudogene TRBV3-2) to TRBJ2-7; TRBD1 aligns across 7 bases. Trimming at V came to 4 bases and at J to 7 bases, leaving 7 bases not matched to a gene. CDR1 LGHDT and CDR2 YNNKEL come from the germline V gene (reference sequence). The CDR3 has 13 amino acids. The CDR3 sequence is CASSLTGAREQYF. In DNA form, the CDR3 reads TGTGCCAGCAGCCTAACAGGGGCCCGAGAGCAGTACTTC.

This CDR3 reads CASSPPGLAGGEQYF. The CDR3 DNA reads TGCGCCAGCAGCCCTCCGGGACTAGCGGGAGGGGAGCAGTACTTC. The chain links TRBV5-1 to TRBJ2-7, with 16 bases matching TRBD2. The length of the CDR3 is 15 residues. The ends lost 4 bases at V and 7 bases at J; junction bases unmatched: 5. Germline values: CDR1 SGHRS, CDR2 YFSETQ.

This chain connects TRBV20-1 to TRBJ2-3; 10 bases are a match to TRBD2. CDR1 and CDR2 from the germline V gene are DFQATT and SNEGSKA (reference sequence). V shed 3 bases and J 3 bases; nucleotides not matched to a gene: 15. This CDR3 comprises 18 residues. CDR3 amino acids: CSASRELASGRGTDTQYF. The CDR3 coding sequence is TGCAGTGCTAGTCGGGAGTTGGCTAGCGGGAGAGGAACAGATACGCAGTATTTT.

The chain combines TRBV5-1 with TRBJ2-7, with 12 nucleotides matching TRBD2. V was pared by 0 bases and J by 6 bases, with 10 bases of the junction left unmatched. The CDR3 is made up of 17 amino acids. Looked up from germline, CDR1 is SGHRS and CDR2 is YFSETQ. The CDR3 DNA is TGCGCCAGCAGCTTGGGACTAGCGGGAGTGTCCCTCCTCGAGCAGTACTTC. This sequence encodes CASSLGLAGVSLLEQYF.

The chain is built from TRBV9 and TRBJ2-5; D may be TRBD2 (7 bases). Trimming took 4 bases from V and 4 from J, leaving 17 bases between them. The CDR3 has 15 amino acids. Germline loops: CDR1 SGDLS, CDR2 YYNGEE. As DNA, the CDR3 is TGTGCCAGCAGCCGAGGGGGGGGATTCGGAGAGACCCAGTACTTC. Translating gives CASSRGGGFGETQYF.

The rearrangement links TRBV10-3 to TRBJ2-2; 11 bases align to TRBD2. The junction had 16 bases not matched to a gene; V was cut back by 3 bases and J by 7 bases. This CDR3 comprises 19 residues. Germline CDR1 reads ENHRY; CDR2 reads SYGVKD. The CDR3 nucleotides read TGTGCCATCAGTGACAGCCGATCTACTAGCGGGAGAAGGTTCGGGGAGCTGTTTTTT. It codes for CAISDSRSTSGRRFGELFF.

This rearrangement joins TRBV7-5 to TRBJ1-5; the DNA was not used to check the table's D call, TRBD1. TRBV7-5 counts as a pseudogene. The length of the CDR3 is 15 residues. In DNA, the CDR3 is TGTGCCAGAAGCTTAGCAGGGGTTGTCAATCAGCCCCAGCATTTT. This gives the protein CARSLAGVVNQPQHF.